This entry lists 9 T cell receptor beta chains sequenced from one sample in a study of control samples from healthy donors and cancer patients. The method was immunoSEQ multiplex PCR; TCRdb's version includes in-frame clones alone and lacks a portion of them. The sample yields 95,000 to 150,000 clones, about 89% seen once. The sequencing input was blood. Receptors originate from a young woman in good health.

This clone was found once. The CDR3 nucleotides read TGTGCCAGCAGGCCACAGGCAAACTCCTACGAGCAGTACTTC. Amino acids: CASRPQANSYEQYF. The chain uses TRBV2 and TRBJ2-7; a possible D gene is TRBD1 (5 bases). CDR3 length: 14 amino acids. Germline assignment: CDR1 SNHLY and CDR2 FYNNEI. The V gene lost 6 bases and the J gene lost 0 bases, with 12 bases spanning the gap.

The CDR3 sequence is CASSWQSNQPQHF. The CDR3 DNA follows: TGTGCCAGCAGTTGGCAATCCAATCAGCCCCAGCATTTT. The genes are TRBV28 and TRBJ1-5; D not resolved. Germline V gives CDR1 MDHEN, CDR2 SYDVKM. Trimming stripped 4 bases from V and 3 bases from J, with 7 bases between. This CDR3 has 13 amino acids.

V and J are TRBV15 and TRBJ2-7, with 12 positions matching TRBD1. CDR3 length: 15 amino acids. Germline V gene sequence: CDR1 LNHNV, CDR2 YYDKDF (reference sequence). Trimming took 4 bases from V and 4 from J; bases not matched to a gene: 5. The CDR3 here is CATSKGTGGVYEQYF. The CDR3 nucleotides are TGTGCCACCAGCAAAGGGACAGGGGGCGTTTACGAGCAGTACTTC.

The rearrangement links TRBV18 to TRBJ1-1; TRBD1 is a possible D gene (5 bases). The CDR3 contains 14 residues. V was trimmed by 8 bases and J by 4 bases, leaving 17 bases between them. Germline V gene data show CDR1 as KGHSH and CDR2 as LQKENI. Here the CDR3 reads CASTPVQGGTEAFF. In nucleotides, the CDR3 is TGTGCCAGCACCCCGGTCCAGGGAGGCACTGAAGCTTTCTTT.

The chain carries TRBV9 and TRBJ2-5; TRBD2 matches 12 bases. Germline trimming cut 3 bases from V and 1 base from J; bases unmatched to any gene: 1. Germline V CDR1 and CDR2: SGDLS, YYNGEE. The CDR3 contains 15 residues. The CDR3 nucleotides read TGTGCCAGCAGCGCTAGCGGGGGGGCCCAAGAGACCCAGTACTTC. Translated, it gives CASSASGGAQETQYF. Drawing the rest from reference TRBV9 and TRBJ2-5, the complete variable domain is DSGVTQTPKHLITATGQRVTLRCSPRSGDLSVYWYQQSLDQGLQFLIQYYNGEERAKGNILERFSAQQFPDLHSELNLSSLELGDSALYFCASSASGGAQETQYFGPGTRLLVL.

This clone was seen a few times. V and J are TRBV7-9 and TRBJ1-2, with TRBD1 matching 8 bases. CDR1 and CDR2 (germline): SEHNR, FQNEAQ (reference sequence). V lost 5 bases to trimming and J lost 5 bases; unmatched junction nucleotides: 10. This CDR3 spans 15 amino acids. The CDR3 protein is CASSPKTGVPYGYTF. In nucleotides, the CDR3 is TGTGCCAGCAGCCCCAAGACAGGGGTCCCTTATGGCTACACCTTC.

The chain joins TRBV7-2 to TRBJ1-1; 9 bases line up with TRBD1. The junction had 5 bases not matched to a gene; V was cut back by 1 base and J by 5 bases. The CDR3 runs to 15 residues. CDR1 SGHTA and CDR2 FQGNSA come from the germline V gene. CDR3: CASSLGGTGKTEAFF. The CDR3 region has the DNA TGTGCCAGCAGCTTAGGCGGGACAGGGAAGACTGAAGCTTTCTTT.

The V gene is TRBV5-1, the J gene TRBJ1-2; 10 positions match TRBD1. This CDR3 has 16 residues. V lost 2 bases and J lost 1; bases outside the gene matches: 5. Germline CDR1 and CDR2: SGHRS and YFSETQ. As DNA, the CDR3 is TGCGCCAGCAGCTTCACCGGGACAGGGGTTAACTATGGCTACACCTTC. Protein sequence: CASSFTGTGVNYGYTF.

This clone occurred once. This chain connects TRBV18 to TRBJ1-6; TRBD1 is a possible D gene (5 bases). Trimming left V 3 bases short and J 6 bases short, with 12 bases between. The CDR3 extends over 15 amino acids. Per the germline V gene, CDR1 is KGHSH and CDR2 is LQKENI. Here the CDR3 reads CASSPGGRGNSPLHF. The CDR3 nucleotides are TGTGCCAGCTCACCCGGGGGAAGGGGTAATTCACCCCTCCACTTT.